This T cell receptor beta chain was retrieved from a study of T-cell memory formation after mild COVID-19 (dated by TCRdb to about 2021). A note on the overall study: Most TCR sequence clusters were specific to one of the two donors. In a couple of donors, T-cell clones that expanded and contracted after mild COVID-19 were tracked by sequencing TCRalpha and TCRbeta repertoires over time. The cohort was made up of two young adult volunteers, one female and one male, who were previously healthy.

Ficoll-Paque density gradient centrifugation was the method used to isolate PBMCs. Looking up the germline V gene (reference sequence) yields CDR1 LGHDT and CDR2 YNNKEL. The CDR3 contains 15 residues, cysteine and phenylalanine counted. Only CDR3 DNA is held: 45 bases, read in frame from base 1. Germline trimming: 4 bases from V, 4 bases from J; junction bases outside gene matches: 9. The instrument was an Illumina NovaSeq 6000. Using 5'RACE with constant-segment primers, TCRalpha and TCRbeta cDNA libraries were constructed, with sample barcodes and unique molecular identifiers added in the process. Trizol reagent was used to extract RNA from every sample. Libraries were amplified in two PCR steps, with a second sample barcode and Illumina TruSeq adapters added in the second step. Sequencing of the libraries was done on an Illumina NovaSeq, producing 2 x 150 bp paired-end reads. Per the source publication's procedure: Demultiplexing of reads and collapsing into UMI-guided consensus sequences were performed with migec v1.2.7. Using mixcr v2.1.11, UMI consensuses were aligned to TRA and TRB V and J templates and then assembled into clonotypes. Clonotypes were classified as expanded or contracted when called significant by both edgeR and NoisET, with noise models trained on biological replicates. edgeR calls used a false discovery rate-adjusted p below 0.01 and a log2 fold-change threshold of 1. As an exploratory analysis of dynamics, max-normalized trajectories of the 1000 most abundant clonotypes were examined with PCA combined with hierarchical clustering. Each responding clone was given a CD4 or CD8 phenotype based on the CD4+ and CD8+ repertoires, which had been sequenced separately. TCRdb trimmed public reads at Q25 via fastp, called clones via MiXCR and kept in-frame beta chains. Each record represents a unique CDR3 protein, reported with the most common genes and DNA among its rows. TCRdb's processing, not the study's, gives the V and J calls here. Present in this sample are roughly 580,000 distinct CDR3 sequences, roughly 18% of which were seen just once. Jointly, the top ten make up approximately 12% of the sample.

General conclusions and limits of the study: The detection of some responding clones in pre-infection memory suggests that pre-existing cross-reactive memory T cells joined the SARS-CoV-2 response. Only two mild cases were covered by the study, and larger cohorts that include severe cases with pre-infection samples were considered necessary. Clones contracting from day 15 to 85 had balanced CD4/CD8 phenotypes, while a second wave expanding from day 15 to 37 was biased towards CD4+. SARS-CoV-2 specificity of the second-wave clones peaking on day 37 was not confirmed. Contracting CD4+ clones turned up mainly in the CM and EM memory subsets, whereas EMRA was where CD8+ clones were enriched.

This clonotype was seen a few times. What antigen it recognizes has not been identified. Within one base of it there is no much larger clone, and no base qualities were kept. The source is an adult woman who had mild COVID-19 (a few samples of this study predate the infection). The sample titles of this study are shuffled in the database, so cell type and time point are left out; the donor was told from shared clones. The chain was built from TRBV3-1 and TRBJ1-2; TRBD1 aligns with 7 central bases. The sample consisted of PBMCs or a T cell subset sorted from them (not recorded which). The CDR3 here reads CASSPSDRTLYGYTF. The DNA sequence is as follows: TGTGCCAGCAGCCCTTCGGACAGGACCCTCTATGGCTACACCTTC.